Reported below is one TCR beta chain. Sequencing was performed with immunoSEQ multiplex PCR; in TCRdb, only in-frame clones are kept and a portion is missing. The table includes roughly 250,000 clones, about 90% detected once. The data were obtained in a study of cytomegalovirus exposure and HLA in healthy donors. The V end lost 5 bases, the J end lost 4 bases, and 11 bases lay between the germline ends. CDR3 length: 13 amino acids. Germline CDR1 reads SGHNT; CDR2 reads YENEEA. This chain joins TRBV11-3 and TRBJ1-2, with D tentatively TRBD1 (5 bases). Sequences were obtained from PBMCs. This receptor was taken from a woman aged 25 to 45 in good health and CMV-seropositive. CDR3 DNA: TGTGCCAGCAGCCAGCCTGGGGCCTATGGCTACACCTTC. Translating it yields CASSQPGAYGYTF.